The rows below give T cell receptor beta chains drawn from one sample of a study of CD8+CD57+ T cells in acquired aplastic anemia. TCRdb re-analysed the reads in MiXCR, keeping a single row per CDR3 protein. The sample has 400,000 to 600,000 distinct CDR3 sequences, approximately 33% seen once; the top ten hold around 0.82%. The sequencing sample was made of sorted CD4+, CD8+, or CD8+CD57+ T cells (not recorded which) from PBMCs. These receptor sequences come from a human donor with aplastic anemia. Both conserved end residues are part of each CDR3. D genes are given only for firm matches. Clone size is stated in some rows and not others, as once, few, many or a class when expanded.

j_gene | abundance | v_gene | d_gene | CDR3aa | CDR3nt
TRBJ1-1 | many | TRBV19 | TRBD1 | CASRNRPGQGLNTEAFF | TGTGCCAGTAGAAACAGGCCGGGACAGGGCCTGAACACTGAAGCTTTCTTT
TRBJ1-1 | many | TRBV7-2 | . | CASSFLVLDTEAFF | TGTGCCAGCAGCTTCCTAGTATTGGACACTGAAGCTTTCTTT
TRBJ2-5 | many | TRBV2 | . | CASTALGETQYF | TGTGCCAGCACAGCCCTCGGGGAGACCCAGTACTTC
TRBJ1-1 | few | TRBV5-1 | . | CASSLVGLDQKAFF | TGCGCCAGCAGCTTAGTAGGATTGGATCAGAAAGCTTTCTTT
TRBJ2-3 | . | TRBV20-1 | TRBD1 | CSARETGGTQYF | TGCAGTGCTAGAGAAACAGGGGGAACGCAGTATTTT
TRBJ2-2 | . | TRBV2 | TRBD1 | CASSKRTGGADTGELFF | TGTGCCAGCAGTAAGAGGACAGGGGGCGCCGACACCGGGGAGCTGTTTTTT
TRBJ2-3 | . | TRBV30 | . | CAWSGTGDTQYF | TGTGCCTGGAGCGGAACAGGGGATACGCAGTATTTT
TRBJ2-1 | . | TRBV14 | . | CASSKIGDSYNEQFF | TGTGCCAGCAGCAAGATCGGGGATTCCTACAATGAGCAGTTCTTC
TRBJ1-6 | many | TRBV7-9 | . | CATKAGSYNSPLHF | TGTGCCACCAAGGCGGGCTCCTATAATTCACCCCTCCACTTT
TRBJ1-5 | few | TRBV6-1 | . | CAISEALGVSEGNQPQHF | TGTGCCATCAGTGAAGCCTTGGGGGTCTCCGAGGGCAATCAGCCCCAGCATTTT
TRBJ1-1 | . | TRBV10-3 | . | CASTTGAVGEAFF | TGTGCCAGCACCACCGGAGCGGTCGGTGAAGCTTTCTTT
TRBJ1-1 | few | TRBV6-5 | . | CASSYSHPGLLNTEAFF | TGTGCCAGCAGTTACTCACACCCTGGGCTTCTGAACACTGAAGCTTTCTTT
TRBJ1-2 | many | TRBV15 | . | CATSKDRNYGYTF | TGTGCCACCAGCAAGGACAGAAACTATGGCTACACCTTC
TRBJ1-1 | . | TRBV30 | . | CAWSKGGDTEAFF | TGTGCCTGGAGTAAGGGGGGGGACACTGAAGCTTTCTTT
TRBJ1-1 | once | TRBV7-8 | TRBD1 | CASSPTTGTGYTEAFF | TGTGCCAGCAGCCCGACTACCGGGACAGGATACACTGAAGCTTTCTTT
TRBJ1-1 | once | TRBV10-3 | . | CAIEREVNTEAFF | TGTGCCATCGAGAGGGAGGTAAACACTGAAGCTTTCTTT
TRBJ2-1 | many | TRBV7-2 | TRBD2 | CASSLSGGTYNEQFF | TGTGCCAGCAGTCTAAGCGGGGGGACATACAATGAGCAGTTCTTC
TRBJ1-1 | many | TRBV9 | . | CASSVATGRGPYTEAFF | TGTGCCAGCAGCGTAGCTACAGGGAGAGGCCCTTACACTGAAGCTTTCTTT
TRBJ2-1 | . | TRBV5-8 | TRBD2 | CASSKMTSGPFF | TGTGCCAGCAGCAAAATGACTAGCGGGCCATTCTTC
TRBJ2-5 | few | TRBV7-6 | TRBD1 | CASSLLNTGGYRETQYF | TGTGCCAGCAGCTTATTAAACACAGGGGGGTATCGTGAGACCCAGTACTTC
TRBJ1-4 | few | TRBV5-1 | . | CASSRYARTNEKLFF | TGCGCCAGCAGCCGCTACGCCAGGACTAATGAAAAACTGTTTTTT
TRBJ2-7 | few | TRBV3-1 | . | CASSRDGLYEQYF | TGTGCCAGCAGCCGAGACGGGCTCTACGAGCAGTACTTC
TRBJ2-7 | many | TRBV20-1 | TRBD2 | CSAGLAGGADEQYF | TGCAGTGCTGGACTAGCGGGAGGGGCAGACGAGCAGTACTTC
TRBJ1-1 | many | TRBV15 | . | CATSRGRSRAEAFF | TGTGCCACCAGCAGAGGCAGGAGCAGGGCTGAAGCTTTCTTT
TRBJ1-2 | . | TRBV10-3 | . | CAISGELTSGYGYTF | TGTGCCATCAGCGGCGAGTTGACAAGCGGCTATGGCTACACCTTC
TRBJ1-5 | many | TRBV19 | . | CASSPAGRHQPQHF | TGTGCCAGTAGTCCGGCCGGTCGGCATCAGCCCCAGCATTTT
TRBJ2-1 | . | TRBV12-3/TRBV12-4 | . | CASSPGVHFRGDNEQFF | TGTGCCAGCAGCCCGGGTGTACACTTCAGGGGGGACAATGAGCAGTTCTTC
TRBJ1-6 | many | TRBV19 | . | CASTQGGHGSPLHF | TGTGCCAGTACTCAAGGGGGGCATGGATCACCCCTCCACTTT
TRBJ1-1 | . | TRBV15 | . | CATSRNYGVTEAFF | TGTGCCACCAGCAGAAATTATGGGGTAACTGAAGCTTTCTTT
TRBJ1-1 | many | TRBV2 | . | CASSETTGAFF | TGTGCCAGCAGTGAGACTACTGGGGCTTTCTTT
TRBJ1-1 | few | TRBV30 | . | CAQTPSPPEAFF | TGTGCCCAGACACCGAGCCCGCCTGAAGCTTTCTTT
TRBJ2-3 | . | TRBV2 | . | CASSQVADTQYF | TGTGCCAGCAGTCAGGTAGCAGATACGCAGTATTTT
TRBJ2-7 | . | TRBV7-2 | . | CAGSQSSYEQYF | TGTGCCGGCAGCCAAAGCTCCTACGAGCAGTACTTC
TRBJ1-1 | once | TRBV20-1 | . | CSALQGYTEAFF | TGCAGTGCACTTCAGGGGTACACTGAAGCTTTCTTT
TRBJ1-2 | few | TRBV10-1 | TRBD1 | CASSYSDRVGKGYTF | TGCGCCAGCAGTTACTCGGACAGGGTCGGGAAGGGCTACACCTTC
TRBJ1-2 | many | TRBV20-1 | TRBD1 | CSATDRGEGYTF | TGCAGTGCCACCGACAGGGGGGAAGGCTACACCTTC
TRBJ2-3 | . | TRBV29-1 | . | CSVELDAVTDTQYF | TGCAGCGTTGAATTGGACGCAGTCACAGATACGCAGTATTTT
TRBJ1-1 | many | TRBV12-3/TRBV12-4 | . | CASSLTQGKAFF | TGTGCCAGCAGCCTTACCCAGGGGAAGGCTTTCTTT
TRBJ2-5 | many | TRBV20-1 | TRBD1 | CSATYGTEQETQYF | TGCAGTGCTACCTATGGGACAGAACAAGAGACCCAGTACTTC
TRBJ1-1 | . | TRBV6-1 | TRBD1 | CASSRDRAPAFF | TGTGCCAGCAGTAGGGACAGGGCACCAGCTTTCTTT
TRBJ1-5 | . | TRBV12-3/TRBV12-4 | . | CASSFGWGLLGNQPQHF | TGTGCCAGCAGTTTTGGGTGGGGCCTACTCGGCAATCAGCCCCAGCATTTT
TRBJ1-2 | many | TRBV12-3/TRBV12-4 | . | CASSFRQSYGYTF | TGTGCCAGCAGTTTCCGACAGTCCTATGGCTACACCTTC
TRBJ1-1 | . | TRBV5-1 | . | CASSLAGGDTEALF | TGCGCCAGCAGCTTGGCGGGGGGCGACACTGAAGCTCTCTTT
TRBJ2-7 | . | TRBV7-8 | . | CASSLAPADSLSYEQYF | TGTGCCAGCAGCTTAGCCCCAGCGGACAGTCTGTCCTACGAGCAGTACTTC
TRBJ1-2 | . | TRBV20-1 | . | CSASGMTGDGYTF | TGCAGTGCTAGTGGGATGACCGGGGACGGCTACACCTTC
TRBJ1-4 | . | TRBV7-2 | . | CASSLALGNSEKLFF | TGTGCCAGCAGCTTAGCTTTGGGGAATAGTGAAAAACTGTTTTTT
TRBJ2-7 | few | TRBV30 | . | CAWRWGLSSYEQYF | TGTGCCTGGAGGTGGGGGCTGAGCTCCTACGAGCAGTACTTC
TRBJ2-7 | . | TRBV28 | TRBD1 | CASSVPGQGAYEQYF | TGTGCCAGCAGCGTTCCGGGACAGGGGGCTTACGAGCAGTACTTC
TRBJ2-1 | . | TRBV5-4 | TRBD2 | CASSLRTSGGANEQFF | TGTGCCAGCAGCTTAAGGACTAGCGGGGGGGCCAATGAGCAGTTCTTC
TRBJ1-2 | few | TRBV6-1 | . | CAISEALGYYGYTF | TGTGCCATCAGTGAAGCGCTCGGGTACTATGGCTACACCTTC
TRBJ1-1 | . | TRBV4-3 | . | CASSPDPRRNTEAFF | TGCGCCAGCAGCCCTGATCCGAGACGGAACACTGAAGCTTTCTTT
TRBJ2-5 | few | TRBV20-1 | TRBD1 | CSASAAGTGGKETQYF | TGCAGTGCTAGTGCGGCCGGGACAGGGGGAAAAGAGACCCAGTACTTC
TRBJ1-1 | few | TRBV7-6 | . | CASSLGVETANTEAFF | TGTGCCAGCAGCTTGGGGGTCGAGACAGCGAACACTGAAGCTTTCTTT
TRBJ1-1 | . | TRBV5-1 | TRBD1 | CPSSPDRVVTEAFF | TGCCCCAGCAGCCCGGACAGGGTGGTCACTGAAGCTTTCTTT
TRBJ2-1 | many | TRBV19 | . | CASSRNNEQFF | TGTGCCAGTAGTAGAAACAATGAGCAGTTCTTC
TRBJ1-1 | many | TRBV7-9 | TRBD1 | CASSLAQGADTEAFF | TGTGCCAGCAGCTTAGCTCAGGGGGCCGACACTGAAGCTTTCTTT
TRBJ1-5 | . | TRBV4-2 | . | CASSQEFFGDQPQHF | TGTGCCAGCAGCCAAGAATTCTTCGGAGATCAGCCCCAGCATTTT
TRBJ2-7 | once | TRBV7-3 | . | CASSRDEKGSYEQYF | TGTGCCAGCAGCAGAGACGAGAAGGGCTCCTACGAGCAGTACTTC
TRBJ1-2 | . | TRBV25-1 | . | CASSLAGNSYTF | TGTGCCAGCAGTTTGGCCGGGAATAGTTACACCTTC
TRBJ2-1 | many | TRBV24-1 | . | CATSDIQMQFF | TGTGCCACCAGTGATATCCAGATGCAGTTCTTC